A selection of T cell receptor beta chains follows, all from one sample in a study of blood T cell repertoires in COVID-19. Method: immunoSEQ multiplex PCR; TCRdb's copy keeps in-frame clones and lacks some. The sample lists around 180,000 clones, 70% to 85% seen once, with over 7.5% in the top ten. The sequencing sample was made of peripheral blood. These receptor sequences come from a woman aged 80 or over with acute or convalescent COVID-19. The CDR3 runs from the conserved cysteine through the conserved F or W. A D gene is named only where the DNA matches it firmly. Size is omitted from some rows. Given values are once, few, many or a class for expanded clones.

V: TRBV29-1
J: TRBJ1-3
D: .
size: .
CDR3: CSVRGPGNTIYF
DNA: TGCAGCGTCAGGGGCCCTGGAAACACCATATATTTT

V: TRBV10-1
J: TRBJ1-4
D: TRBD1
size: .
CDR3: CASTKQGGTNEKLFF
DNA: TGCGCCAGCACCAAACAGGGGGGGACTAATGAAAAACTGTTTTTT

V: TRBV9
J: TRBJ2-2
D: .
size: .
CDR3: CASSGGQNTGELFF
DNA: TGTGCCAGCAGCGGGGGGCAGAACACCGGGGAGCTGTTTTTT

V: TRBV2
J: TRBJ1-5
D: TRBD1
size: .
CDR3: CASRTRTGGNQPQHF
DNA: TGTGCCAGCAGGACGCGGACAGGGGGCAATCAGCCCCAGCATTTT

V: TRBV5-1
J: TRBJ1-1
D: .
size: .
CDR3: CASSPAAVNTEAFF
DNA: TGCGCCAGCAGCCCAGCCGCGGTGAACACTGAAGCTTTCTTT

V: TRBV28
J: TRBJ1-5
D: .
size: .
CDR3: CASSFPRSNQPQHF
DNA: TGTGCCAGCAGTTTTCCCCGGAGCAATCAGCCCCAGCATTTT

V: TRBV5-1
J: TRBJ2-5
D: TRBD2
size: .
CDR3: CASSRVRGGVGETQYF
DNA: TGCGCCAGCAGTCGGGTGCGCGGGGGTGTCGGCGAGACCCAGTACTTC

V: TRBV12-3/TRBV12-4
J: TRBJ1-5
D: .
size: .
CDR3: CASSSRFNQPQHF
DNA: TGTGCCAGCAGCTCCCGGTTCAATCAGCCCCAGCATTTT

V: TRBV6-6
J: TRBJ1-1
D: TRBD1
size: few
CDR3: CASSYSTGTEAFF
DNA: TGTGCCAGCAGTTACTCGACAGGGACGGAAGCTTTCTTT

V: TRBV5-1
J: TRBJ1-4
D: .
size: .
CDR3: CASSGGATNEKLFF
DNA: TGCGCCAGCAGCGGGGGCGCAACTAATGAAAAACTGTTTTTT

V: TRBV2
J: TRBJ1-6
D: .
size: .
CDR3: CASSPGTPTNSPLHF
DNA: TGTGCCAGCAGTCCAGGGACACCGACAAATTCACCCCTCCACTTT

V: TRBV7-8
J: TRBJ2-3
D: TRBD2
size: .
CDR3: CASSLGQTGGYTDTQYF
DNA: TGTGCCAGCAGCTTAGGGCAAACGGGGGGGTACACAGATACGCAGTATTTT